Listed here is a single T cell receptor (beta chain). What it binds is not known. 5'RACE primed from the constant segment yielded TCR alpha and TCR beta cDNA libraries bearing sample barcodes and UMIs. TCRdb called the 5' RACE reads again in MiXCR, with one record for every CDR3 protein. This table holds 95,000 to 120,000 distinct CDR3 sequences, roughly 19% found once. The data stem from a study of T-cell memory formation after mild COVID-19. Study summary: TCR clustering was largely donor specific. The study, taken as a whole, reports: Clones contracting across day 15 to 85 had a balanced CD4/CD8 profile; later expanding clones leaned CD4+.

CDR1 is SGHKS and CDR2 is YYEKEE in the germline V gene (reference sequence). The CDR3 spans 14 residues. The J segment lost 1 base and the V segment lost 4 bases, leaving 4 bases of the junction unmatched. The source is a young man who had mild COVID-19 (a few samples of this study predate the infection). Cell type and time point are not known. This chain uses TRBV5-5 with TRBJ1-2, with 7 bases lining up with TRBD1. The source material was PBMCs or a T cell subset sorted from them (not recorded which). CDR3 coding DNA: TGTGCCAGCAGCCCGGGACAGTATAACTATGGCTACACCTTC. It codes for CASSPGQYNYGYTF.